A single T cell receptor beta chain is shown here with its context. Antigen specificity is unknown. The record originates from a study of shared clonotypes between healthy human individuals. Naive CD8 isolation took CD45RO-negative cells positively selected for CCR7 and excluded terminally differentiated effector memory CD45RA+ cells. How the authors handled the data: Owing to the provision of junction-only sequences devoid of quality scores by immunoSEQ, filtering differed. The data were produced by immunoSEQ multiplex PCR, yet TCRdb's version contains in-frame clones alone and is incomplete. Clone size and V and J calls were adopted from that table, with D and trimming inferred from the DNA. The data show about 2,200,000 clones, around 93% seen once. General study results and limits: Expectations were that clonotype sharing among donors would be affected by sequencing depth.

This receptor was taken from a man younger than 35 in good health. Some clones in this sample may be carry-over from other donors' samples. Sequencing was carried out using naive CD8+ T cells from PBMCs.

The CDR3 DNA sequence: TGTGCCAGCAGTGACTCCCGGGACAGGGGCCCAGCTTTCTTT. Amino acid sequence: CASSDSRDRGPAFF. The chain employs TRBV6-4 and TRBJ1-1; 10 bases map to TRBD1. Germline V gene sequence: CDR1 MRHNA, CDR2 SNTAGT. V was pared by 0 bases and J by 10 bases, with 5 bases of the junction left unmatched. The CDR3 is 14 residues long.